A selection of T cell receptor beta chains follows, all from one sample in a study of blood T cells in healthy people across ages. A single record per CDR3 protein comes from TCRdb applying MiXCR to the 5' RACE reads. The sample includes about 1.7 million distinct CDR3 sequences, about 28% seen only once; the top ten take roughly 8%. Sequencing was performed on blood. These receptors all come from a young woman in good health. The CDR3 runs from the conserved cysteine through the conserved F or W. A D gene is named only where the DNA matches it firmly. The size entry is marked missing in some rows and otherwise reads once, few, many or a size class.

D	size	V	J	CDR3	DNA
TRBD1	NA	TRBV18	TRBJ2-7	CASSQGGNGYEQYF	TGTGCCAGCTCACAAGGGGGCAACGGCTACGAGCAGTACTTC
NA	NA	TRBV20-1	TRBJ1-2	CSARHPNYGYTF	TGCAGTGCTCGCCATCCAAACTATGGCTACACCTTC
NA	many	TRBV6-5	TRBJ2-7	CASSYSIRDTSLSYEQYF	TGTGCCAGCAGTTACTCGATCCGTGATACTAGCCTCTCCTACGAGCAGTACTTC
NA	NA	TRBV7-9	TRBJ2-5	CASSPRGGKSETQYF	TGTGCCAGCAGCCCTCGAGGCGGGAAGAGTGAGACCCAGTACTTC
NA	few	TRBV7-2	TRBJ2-1	CASSLMGGNEQFF	TGTGCCAGCAGCTTGATGGGGGGCAATGAGCAGTTCTTC
NA	many	TRBV10-3	TRBJ2-7	CAISEGTSSYEQYF	TGTGCCATCAGTGAAGGGACGAGCTCCTACGAGCAGTACTTC
TRBD1	NA	TRBV6-2/TRBV6-3	TRBJ1-2	CASGSDRENYGYTF	TGTGCCAGCGGATCGGACAGGGAGAACTATGGCTACACCTTC
TRBD2	many	TRBV20-1	TRBJ2-5	CSANGQSGVGTQYF	TGCAGTGCTAACGGACAAAGCGGGGTCGGGACCCAGTACTTC
TRBD1	NA	TRBV12-3/TRBV12-4	TRBJ1-5	CASNTGGDNQPQHF	TGTGCCAGCAACACAGGGGGGGACAATCAGCCCCAGCATTTT
NA	NA	TRBV7-9	TRBJ2-1	CAGSLVRERGEQFF	TGTGCCGGCAGCTTGGTTCGGGAGCGTGGTGAGCAGTTCTTC
NA	NA	TRBV3-1	TRBJ2-5	CARSQDRREGETQYF	TGTGCCCGCAGCCAAGATCGTCGCGAGGGAGAGACCCAGTACTTC
TRBD1	NA	TRBV4-3	TRBJ2-7	CASGQDRVQSEQYF	TGCGCCAGCGGCCAGGACAGGGTCCAAAGCGAGCAGTACTTC
NA	many	TRBV7-3	TRBJ2-5	CASSRNRDETQYF	TGTGCCAGCAGCCGCAACAGGGACGAGACCCAGTACTTC
NA	NA	TRBV7-9	TRBJ2-2	CASRACTGELFF	TGTGCCAGCAGAGCATGCACCGGGGAGCTGTTTTTT
TRBD2	NA	TRBV7-2	TRBJ2-1	CASSSTLLAGRNNEQFF	TGTGCCAGCAGCTCCACCCTCCTAGCGGGACGTAACAATGAGCAGTTCTTC
NA	few	TRBV6-5	TRBJ2-5	CASSYSTTQETQYF	TGTGCCAGCAGTTACTCGACAACTCAAGAGACCCAGTACTTC
NA	NA	TRBV28	TRBJ2-7	CASSFSGSSSSYEQYF	TGTGCCAGCAGTTTTTCGGGGTCCAGCAGCTCCTACGAGCAGTACTTC
TRBD2	few	TRBV3-1	TRBJ2-1	CASSPGLGPSGEFF	TGTGCCAGCAGTCCAGGACTAGGCCCGTCGGGGGAGTTCTTC
TRBD1	NA	TRBV24-1	TRBJ2-5	CARHLDREKETQYF	TGTGCCCGACATTTGGACAGGGAAAAAGAGACCCAGTACTTC
TRBD2	once	TRBV5-1	TRBJ2-5	CAGSLELAGGETQYF	TGCGCCGGCAGCTTGGAACTAGCGGGGGGAGAGACCCAGTACTTC
NA	NA	TRBV10-3	TRBJ1-2	CAIGDWTNYGYTF	TGTGCCATCGGGGACTGGACTAACTATGGCTACACCTTC
TRBD2	NA	TRBV10-3	TRBJ2-4	CAISETAGGAVYF	TGTGCCATCAGTGAGACAGCGGGGGGGGCGGTGTACTTC
TRBD1	NA	TRBV5-1	TRBJ2-1	CASSLGGQQYEQFF	TGCGCCAGCAGCTTGGGGGGACAGCAATATGAGCAGTTCTTC
NA	few	TRBV20-1	TRBJ1-5	CSARDEGNQPQHF	TGCAGTGCTAGAGATGAGGGGAATCAGCCCCAGCATTTT
NA	many	TRBV7-2	TRBJ2-3	CASSPGRGPDTQYF	TGTGCCAGCAGCCCAGGGAGAGGGCCAGATACGCAGTATTTT
NA	few	TRBV29-1	TRBJ1-2	CSVETASNYGYTF	TGCAGCGTTGAGACAGCTTCAAACTATGGCTACACCTTC
NA	few	TRBV25-1	TRBJ2-7	CASTKGSTSEQYF	TGTGCCAGTACCAAGGGGTCCACCAGCGAGCAGTACTTC
TRBD1	NA	TRBV6-6	TRBJ2-7	CASGTGTPYEQYF	TGTGCCAGCGGGACAGGTACCCCCTACGAGCAGTACTTC
NA	NA	TRBV3-1	TRBJ2-1	CASRRGGLSTYEQFF	TGTGCCAGCAGGCGAGGGGGGCTCTCCACCTACGAGCAGTTCTTC
NA	many	TRBV11-2	TRBJ1-1	CASSLPNTEAFF	TGTGCCAGCAGCTTACCGAACACTGAAGCTTTCTTT
TRBD2	NA	TRBV18	TRBJ2-7	CASSRTSGRPEQYF	TGTGCCAGCTCACGGACTAGCGGGAGACCCGAGCAGTACTTC
NA	once	TRBV7-3	TRBJ2-5	CASSRIQTSRGPETQYF	TGTGCCAGCAGCCGAATCCAGACTAGCCGGGGGCCCGAGACCCAGTACTTC
NA	few	TRBV6-5	TRBJ1-5	CASSSGDGNQPQHF	TGTGCCAGCAGTTCTGGGGATGGCAATCAGCCCCAGCATTTT
TRBD2	NA	TRBV11-2	TRBJ2-3	CASSLRTSGGAVDTQYF	TGTGCCAGCAGCTTGCGAACTAGCGGGGGGGCGGTAGATACGCAGTATTTT
NA	NA	TRBV3-1	TRBJ2-5	CASSHGLVGGSETQYF	TGTGCCAGCAGCCACGGACTAGTGGGGGGCTCAGAGACCCAGTACTTC
TRBD1	many	TRBV6-2/TRBV6-3	TRBJ1-4	CASSSGTGVEKLFF	TGTGCCAGCAGCTCCGGGACAGGGGTTGAAAAACTGTTTTTT
TRBD2	NA	TRBV7-8	TRBJ2-4	CASSPGLAGAWEQYF	TGTGCCAGCAGCCCAGGACTAGCGGGAGCTTGGGAGCAGTACTTC
NA	NA	TRBV7-2	TRBJ1-1	CASSLARGSTLNTEAFF	TGTGCCAGCAGCTTAGCGCGTGGTTCAACTCTGAACACTGAAGCTTTCTTT
NA	few	TRBV6-2/TRBV6-3	TRBJ2-2	CASSYGGGGGHTGELFF	TGTGCCAGCAGTTACGGGGGGGGCGGAGGTCACACCGGGGAGCTGTTTTTT
NA	many	TRBV29-1	TRBJ2-1	CSVPMVQDEQFF	TGCAGCGTTCCGATGGTTCAGGATGAGCAGTTCTTC
NA	few	TRBV20-1	TRBJ2-7	CSVSNAGALSYEQYF	TGCAGTGTTAGTAACGCGGGGGCCCTCTCCTACGAGCAGTACTTC
NA	few	TRBV7-6	TRBJ1-6	CASSPLGGSPLHF	TGTGCCAGCAGCCCACTCGGGGGTTCACCCCTCCACTTT
NA	NA	TRBV4-3	TRBJ2-3	CASSQERAPEADTQYF	TGCGCCAGCAGCCAGGAACGAGCGCCCGAGGCAGATACGCAGTATTTT
TRBD2	few	TRBV7-2	TRBJ2-3	CASSPRDYRTDTQYF	TGTGCCAGCAGCCCCCGGGACTACCGCACAGATACGCAGTATTTT
TRBD2	NA	TRBV20-1	TRBJ2-3	CSASGGGLIDTQYF	TGCAGTGCTAGTGGCGGGGGGTTGATAGATACGCAGTATTTT
TRBD1	NA	TRBV20-1	TRBJ2-7	CSASPGGYEQYF	TGCAGTGCGTCCCCAGGGGGTTACGAGCAGTACTTC
NA	few	TRBV20-1	TRBJ2-7	CSAIRDGSYEQYF	TGCAGTGCTATCCGGGACGGCTCCTACGAGCAGTACTTC
NA	NA	TRBV5-5	TRBJ1-4	CAGSLRSEKLFF	TGTGCCGGCAGCTTGCGTTCTGAAAAACTGTTTTTT
NA	NA	TRBV7-9	TRBJ2-3	CASSRAGINTDTQYF	TGTGCCAGCAGCCGAGCCGGGATTAACACAGATACGCAGTATTTT
NA	NA	TRBV18	TRBJ2-7	CASSKFADYEQYF	TGTGCCAGCTCAAAATTCGCTGACTACGAGCAGTACTTC
NA	NA	TRBV28	TRBJ2-1	CASSSHVTPSLNEQFF	TGTGCCAGCAGTTCCCACGTGACACCTTCCCTCAATGAGCAGTTCTTC
NA	few	TRBV5-1	TRBJ2-1	CASSPEGGDEQFF	TGCGCCAGCAGCCCTGAAGGAGGGGATGAGCAGTTCTTC
TRBD2	NA	TRBV7-2	TRBJ2-7	CASLTSGSRESYNEQYF	TGTGCCAGCCTCACTAGCGGGAGTCGTGAATCCTACAATGAGCAGTACTTC
TRBD2	NA	TRBV5-1	TRBJ2-7	CANSLAATSGRSTYEQYF	TGCGCCAACAGCTTGGCCGCGACTAGCGGGAGGTCGACCTACGAGCAGTACTTC
NA	NA	TRBV29-1	TRBJ2-1	CSSRAGTAETQNPNEQFF	TGCAGCTCCCGGGCCGGGACGGCGGAGACCCAAAACCCCAATGAGCAGTTCTTC
NA	NA	TRBV5-1	TRBJ1-6	CASSFLGFPLHF	TGCGCCAGCAGCTTCTTGGGGTTTCCCCTCCACTTT
TRBD1	NA	TRBV11-2	TRBJ2-5	CASSLPPGQANGETQYF	TGTGCCAGCAGCTTACCCCCGGGACAGGCCAACGGGGAGACCCAGTACTTC
NA	NA	TRBV7-9	TRBJ1-3	CTSSLWQGNTIYF	TGTACCAGCAGCCTCTGGCAGGGAAACACCATATATTTT
NA	few	TRBV5-5	TRBJ1-4	CASSLGVLLGTNEKLFF	TGTGCCAGCAGCTTAGGAGTCCTCCTTGGAACTAATGAAAAACTGTTTTTT
NA	NA	TRBV7-2	TRBJ2-7	CASSLAPLFSYEQYF	TGTGCCAGCAGCTTAGCTCCATTGTTCTCCTACGAGCAGTACTTC